One sample yielded the 18 T cell receptor beta chains listed below, sequenced in a study of blood T cells in healthy people across ages. A J-beta primer mix and a sample-barcoded 5' primer were used in a second PCR of about 7 to 12 cycles. Each CDR3 protein gets one entry after TCRdb re-called the 5' RACE reads with MiXCR. In the table there are 790,000 or so distinct CDR3 sequences, roughly 50% of which are singletons. The sample was blood. The source of these receptors is a man between 40 and 49 years old in good health.

The rearrangement joins TRBV29-1 to TRBJ2-7; D call uncertain. This CDR3 region has 11 residues. V lost 3 bases and J lost 4, with 7 bases in between. Per germline, CDR1 SQVTM and CDR2 ANQGSEA. CDR3 bases: TGCAGCGTTGACACATCTTACGAGCAGTACTTC. As protein: CSVDTSYEQYF.

This sequence joins TRBV11-2 and TRBJ2-5, with 10 bases lining up with TRBD2. The CDR3 runs to 16 residues. Germline CDR1 reads SGHAT; CDR2 reads FQNNGV. V shed 1 base and J 13 bases; nucleotides not matched to a gene: 15. The CDR3 loop is CASSLATSSGSVGRYF. In nucleotides, the CDR3 is TGTGCCAGCAGCTTAGCCACGTCTAGCGGGAGCGTCGGCCGGTACTTC.

The chain is built from TRBV20-1 and TRBJ1-2, with a weak D call TRBD1 (5 bases). V gave up 6 bases and J gave up 10 bases, with 27 bases separating them. Germline CDR1 reads DFQATT; CDR2 reads SNEGSKA (reference sequence). CDR3 size: 15 residues. Here the CDR3 reads CSAPSVGWGGGDYTF. DNA of the CDR3: TGCAGTGCCCCAAGCGTCGGGTGGGGGGGTGGTGACTACACCTTC.

The table lists this clonotype with a count of one. The chain uses TRBV20-1 and TRBJ1-2; the D gene is possibly TRBD1 (6 bases). V lost 0 bases and J lost 5, with 22 bases in between. This CDR3 spans 17 amino acids. Germline V gives CDR1 DFQATT, CDR2 SNEGSKA (reference sequence). CDR3 in amino acids: CSARETGLGGGRYGYTF. DNA for the CDR3: TGCAGTGCTAGAGAAACGGGGTTAGGGGGGGGTCGATATGGCTACACCTTC.

This clonotype occurred a few times. The junction departs from the called germline gene at one end, perhaps through a read error. As DNA, the CDR3 is TGCGCCAGCAGACCTCATAGCGGGACCCTCAATGAGCAGTTCTTC. As protein: CASRPHSGTLNEQFF. This chain uses TRBV28 with TRBJ2-1; 8 nucleotides align to TRBD2. The CDR3 has 15 amino acids. Germline lookup yields CDR1 MDHEN and CDR2 SYDVKM.

The chain uses TRBV5-1 and TRBJ2-1, with D perhaps assigned TRBD1 or TRBD2 (5 bases each). The CDR3 has 17 residues. The ends were cut back, 3 bases at V and 1 base at J, with 17 bases in the middle. The germline gives CDR1 SGHRS, CDR2 YFSETQ. The CDR3 DNA sequence: TGCGCCAGCAGCTGGGGCGTCCCAGGGAGATCCTACAATGAGCAGTTCTTC. Amino acids: CASSWGVPGRSYNEQFF. The entire variable domain, with the rest obtained from reference TRBV5-1 and TRBJ2-1, is as follows: KAGVTQTPRYLIKTRGQQVTLSCSPISGHRSVSWYQQTPGQGLQFLFEYFSETQRNKGNFPGRFSGRQFSNSRSEMNVSTLELGDSALYLCASSWGVPGRSYNEQFFGPGTRLTVL.

The V gene is TRBV7-3, the J gene TRBJ2-5; TRBD2 might be the D (7 bases). The CDR3 loop spans 15 amino acids. Looked up from germline, CDR1 is SGHTA and CDR2 is FQGTGA. Trimming shortened V by 0 bases and J by 1 base, and 9 bases separated the two germline ends. In DNA, the CDR3 is TGTGCCAGCAGCTTAACGCGGGGGCTCCAAGAGACCCAGTACTTC. Encoded protein: CASSLTRGLQETQYF.

Turning to this clonotype: This may stem from a read error, because a much larger clone lies one nucleotide away. The rearrangement links TRBV10-3 to TRBJ2-5; TRBD1 might be the D (5 bases). The germline gives CDR1 ENHRY, CDR2 SYGVKD. The CDR3 runs 14 residues. V lost 2 bases to trimming and J lost 7 bases, with 14 bases between them. The CDR3 coding sequence is TGTGCCATCAGTGAGCGCCCCAGGGCAAGGACCCAGTACTTC. Its protein product is CAISERPRARTQYF.

This clonotype was detected a few times. J is TRBJ2-7 and V is TRBV24-1; weak D call: TRBD2 (6 bases). Germline V gives CDR1 KGHDR, CDR2 SFDVKD. The CDR3 totals 14 residues. Trimming cost V 1 base and J 9 bases, with 15 bases left between them. The CDR3 loop reads CATSDFGGAEGQYF. The DNA for the CDR3 is TGTGCCACCAGTGATTTTGGGGGAGCGGAGGGGCAGTACTTC.

The rearrangement joins TRBV29-1 to TRBJ2-1; no clear D gene. Trimming shortened V by 3 bases and J by 0 bases, and 12 bases separated the two germline ends. Germline V gene data show CDR1 as SQVTM and CDR2 as ANQGSEA. This CDR3 has 15 amino acids. CDR3 amino acids: CSVELPSRSYNEQFF. CDR3 coding DNA: TGCAGCGTTGAGCTACCCTCCCGCTCCTACAATGAGCAGTTCTTC.

Points on this clonotype: A junction end diverges from the germline sequence, so it may reflect a read error. The genes are TRBV7-3 and TRBJ2-1, with 9 bases lining up with TRBD1. Germline assignment: CDR1 SGHTA and CDR2 FQGTGA. This CDR3 region has 16 residues. CDR3 region: CASSRNRGLGYNEQFF. Written as DNA, the CDR3 is TGTGCCAGCAGCCGGAACAGGGGGCTGGGGTACAACGAGCAGTTCTTC.

This clonotype has only a few counts. V gene TRBV29-1 combines with J gene TRBJ2-1; D might be TRBD2 (6 bases). The CDR3 length is 12 residues. V was trimmed by 6 bases and J by 10 bases, leaving 16 bases between them. Germline values: CDR1 SQVTM, CDR2 ANQGSEA. As DNA, the CDR3 is TGCAGCGTCGACCCGGGACTCGGAGAGCAGTTCTTC. Protein sequence: CSVDPGLGEQFF.

The CDR3 sequence: CASSQGTPPGTTDTQYF. The CDR3 DNA follows: TGTGCCAGCAGCCAAGGTACCCCACCGGGGACCACAGATACGCAGTATTTT. J is TRBJ2-3 and V is TRBV4-2; either TRBD1 or TRBD2 may fit D (5 bases each). Germline values: CDR1 LGHNA, CDR2 YNFKEQ. CDR3 length: 17 residues. The ends were cut back, 1 base at V and 2 bases at J, with 16 bases in the middle.

This clonotype has only a few counts. The V call is TRBV5-1, the J call TRBJ1-2; TRBD1 is a possible D gene (5 bases). V gave up 0 bases and J gave up 3 bases, with 12 bases separating them. The CDR3 is 15 amino acids. The germline V gene has CDR1 SGHRS and CDR2 YFSETQ. CDR3 nucleotide sequence: TGCGCCAGCAGCTTGGGGGGGGGAAACGACTATGGCTACACCTTC. Translation: CASSLGGGNDYGYTF.

This clonotype was counted only a few times. The genes are TRBV27 and TRBJ2-7; weak D call: TRBD1 (6 bases). The J call may be wrong; the DNA end is better matched by TRBJ2-5. The CDR3 covers 15 residues. Germline V gene data show CDR1 as MNHEY and CDR2 as SMNVEV (reference sequence). CDR3 DNA: TGTGCCAGCAGTCCCCTGACAGGAGGTCTTGAGACCCAGTACTTC. Residues: CASSPLTGGLETQYF.

This clonotype was observed a handful of times. V is TRBV7-9 and J is TRBJ2-5, with D possibly being TRBD1 (6 bases). Germline V gives CDR1 SEHNR, CDR2 FQNEAQ (reference sequence). The CDR3 covers 15 residues. Trimming left V 4 bases short and J 7 bases short, with 19 bases between. The CDR3 DNA is TGTGCCAGCAGCTCACTGGGGGCCAATACAGGGACCCAGTACTTC. This gives the protein CASSSLGANTGTQYF.

The chain has TRBV28 and TRBJ2-1, with D hard to call. Germline CDR1 reads MDHEN; CDR2 reads SYDVKM. This CDR3 region has 12 residues. With 6 bases removed from V and 9 bases from J, the gap between germline ends came to 12 bases. The CDR3 reads CASRSVGPEQFF. The CDR3 nucleotides are TGTGCCAGCAGGTCGGTTGGACCTGAGCAGTTCTTC.

The V gene is TRBV29-1, the J gene TRBJ2-6; no definite D call. V was trimmed by 4 bases and J by 16 bases, leaving 5 bases between them. Germline CDR1 reads SQVTM; CDR2 reads ANQGSEA. This CDR3 spans 8 amino acids. The chain's CDR3 is CSVGLLTF. As DNA, the CDR3 is TGCAGCGTTGGGCTGCTGACTTTC. The full variable domain, in which reference TRBV29-1 and TRBJ2-6 provide the parts outside the CDR3, is SAVISQKPSRDICQRGTSLTIQCQVDSQVTMMFWYRQQPGQSLTLIATANQGSEATYESGFVIDKFPISRPNLTFSTLTVSNMSPEDSSIYLCSVGLLTFGAGSRLTVL.